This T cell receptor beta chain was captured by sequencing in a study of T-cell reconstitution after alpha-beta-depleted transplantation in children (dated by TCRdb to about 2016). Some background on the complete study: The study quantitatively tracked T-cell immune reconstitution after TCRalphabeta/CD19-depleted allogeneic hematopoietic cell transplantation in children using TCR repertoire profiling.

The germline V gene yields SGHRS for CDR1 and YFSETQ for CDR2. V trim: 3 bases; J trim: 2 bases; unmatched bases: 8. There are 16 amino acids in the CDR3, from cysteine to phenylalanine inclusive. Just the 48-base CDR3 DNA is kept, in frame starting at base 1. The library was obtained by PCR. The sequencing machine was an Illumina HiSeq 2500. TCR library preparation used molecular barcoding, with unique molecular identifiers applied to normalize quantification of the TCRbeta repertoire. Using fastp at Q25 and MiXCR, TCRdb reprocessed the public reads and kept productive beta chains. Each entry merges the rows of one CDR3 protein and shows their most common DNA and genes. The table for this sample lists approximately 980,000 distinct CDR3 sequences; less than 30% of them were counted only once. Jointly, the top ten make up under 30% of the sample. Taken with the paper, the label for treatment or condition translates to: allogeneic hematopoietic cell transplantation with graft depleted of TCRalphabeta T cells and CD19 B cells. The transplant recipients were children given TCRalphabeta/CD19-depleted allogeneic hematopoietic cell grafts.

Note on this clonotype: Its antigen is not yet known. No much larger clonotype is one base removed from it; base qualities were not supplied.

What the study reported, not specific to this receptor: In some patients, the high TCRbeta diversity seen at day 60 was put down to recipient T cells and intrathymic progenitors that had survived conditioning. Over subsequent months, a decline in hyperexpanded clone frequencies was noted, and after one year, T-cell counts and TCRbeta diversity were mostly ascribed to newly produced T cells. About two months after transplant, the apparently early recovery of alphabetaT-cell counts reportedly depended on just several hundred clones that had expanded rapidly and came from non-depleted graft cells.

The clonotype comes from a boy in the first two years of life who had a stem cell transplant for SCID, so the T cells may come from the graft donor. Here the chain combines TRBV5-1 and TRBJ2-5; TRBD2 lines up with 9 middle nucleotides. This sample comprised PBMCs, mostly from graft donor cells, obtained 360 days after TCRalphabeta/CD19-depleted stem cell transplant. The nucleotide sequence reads TGCGCCAGCAGCTCTTGGACTAGCGCGACTCAAGAGACCCAGTACTTC. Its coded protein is CASSSWTSATQETQYF.